Listed below are T cell receptor beta chains from one sample, sequenced in a study of shared clonotypes between healthy human individuals. Data came from immunoSEQ multiplex PCR; TCRdb stores just in-frame clones and leaves some out. Of nearly 600,000 clones listed, 95% to 96% are singletons. Sequenced material: naive CD8+ T cells sorted from blood. These receptors all come from a young woman in good health. Each CDR3 is given with its conserved first and last residue. Some rows mark clone size as missing; the rest say once, few, many or name a class of expanded clone.

abundance | v_gene | CDR3aa
- | TRBV6-6 | CASSYSEAETQYF
- | TRBV6-5 | CASRETITYEQYF
- | TRBV28 | CASSLPGTSFGEQYF
- | TRBV7-9 | CASRGLGSEQYF
few | TRBV4-2 | CASSQRRGSRTEAFF
- | TRBV2 | CASRVLAGGLVTQYF
- | TRBV6-5 | CASSYGPEFYEQYF
once | TRBV7-6 | CASSLPGKSTDTQYF
- | TRBV4-1 | CASSQNPFNQGYEQYF
- | TRBV27 | CASSPNSHTGLYGYTF
- | TRBV19 | CATQDRGLARRSDYNEQFF
- | TRBV7-6 | CASSPDGFTYEQYF
- | TRBV6-6 | CASSQKAGESGEQFF
- | TRBV7-9 | CASSYGESGDQPQHF
- | TRBV18 | CASSPSPGTGSYEQYF
- | TRBV5-1 | CASSLEPNSGANVLTF
- | TRBV28 | CASSPLLVLTGGYTEAFF
- | TRBV2 | CASSVGISYNEQFF
- | TRBV30 | CAFLSTRNEQFF
once | TRBV21-1 | CASSARRRGRSNEQFF
- | TRBV7-9 | CASSPDYEQYF
- | TRBV4-1 | CVSRLPGDNEQFF
- | TRBV5-1 | CASSLSGVSSTDTQYF
- | TRBV10-1 | CASSESITAGGLQETQYF
- | TRBV28 | CASSLPGYQSYNEQFF
- | TRBV21-1 | CASSKPEGTNTGELFF
- | TRBV5-1 | CASSYTSGSPLMRPYEQYF
once | TRBV29-1 | CSVSGLGYEQYF
- | TRBV27 | CASSLNSRRNQPQHF
- | TRBV9 | CASSPRGSYEQYF
- | TRBV4-1 | CASSQDFDSSYEQYF
- | TRBV4-2 | CASSKQGEGLQETQYF
- | TRBV27 | CASIVRAAGELFF
few | TRBV2 | CASRVGSPEAFF
- | TRBV7-9 | CASSLGLANEQYF
- | TRBV29-1 | CSVVAGGFEQYF
- | TRBV7-3 | CASSPLAGTSYNEQFF
- | TRBV7-8 | CASSLVEGSKNIQYF
- | TRBV9 | CASSVATNRDSQETQYF
- | TRBV7-7 | CASSPGLAGVLETQYF
- | TRBV7-2 | CASSPWDFALDEQYF
- | TRBV27 | CASGDSAYEQYF
- | TRBV19 | CASSMAGGLAGELFF
- | TRBV2 | CASSGTAGELFF
- | TRBV28 | CASSLEWDNPTDTQYF
- | TRBV28 | CASSLPSSGSGTGELFF
- | TRBV30 | CAWSVDIPQSERGYTF
- | TRBV5-1 | CASSSDYGNEQFF